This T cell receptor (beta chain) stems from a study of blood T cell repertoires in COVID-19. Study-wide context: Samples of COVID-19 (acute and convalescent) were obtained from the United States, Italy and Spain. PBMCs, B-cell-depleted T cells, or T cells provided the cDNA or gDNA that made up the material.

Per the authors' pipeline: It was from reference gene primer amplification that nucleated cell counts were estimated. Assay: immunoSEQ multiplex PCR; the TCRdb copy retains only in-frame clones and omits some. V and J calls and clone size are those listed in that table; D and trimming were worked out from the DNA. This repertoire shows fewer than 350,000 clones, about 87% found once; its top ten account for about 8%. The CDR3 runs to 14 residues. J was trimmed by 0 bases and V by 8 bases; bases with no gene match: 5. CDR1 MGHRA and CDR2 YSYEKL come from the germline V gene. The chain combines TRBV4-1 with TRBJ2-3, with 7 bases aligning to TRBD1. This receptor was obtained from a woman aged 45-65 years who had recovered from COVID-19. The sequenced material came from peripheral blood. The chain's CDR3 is CASQDRKSTDTQYF. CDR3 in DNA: TGCGCCAGCCAGGACAGGAAAAGCACAGATACGCAGTATTTT.